The 14 T cell receptor beta chains listed next were all sequenced from one sample in a study of cytomegalovirus exposure and HLA in healthy donors. It was with 60 Vbeta and 13 Jbeta primers that the PCR ran. Method: immunoSEQ multiplex PCR; TCRdb's copy keeps in-frame clones and lacks some. Found here are over 100,000 clones, 66% of them singletons; the top ten hold approximately 1.5%. The specimen was PBMCs. These receptors originate from a man between 18 and 29 years old in good health and CMV-seronegative.

The chain combines TRBV10-3 with TRBJ2-7; 8 positions agree with TRBD1. Germline loops: CDR1 ENHRY, CDR2 SYGVKD. Trimming took 10 bases from V and 2 from J; bases not matched to a gene: 16. The CDR3 is 16 residues long. This chain's CDR3 is CATRDDPRQGTYEQYF. CDR3 in DNA: TGTGCCACCAGGGACGACCCGAGACAGGGGACCTACGAGCAGTACTTC.

The chain carries TRBV28 and TRBJ1-1; weak D call: TRBD1 (5 bases). Trimming removed 1 base at V and 5 bases at J, with 14 bases between. Germline V gene sequence: CDR1 MDHEN, CDR2 SYDVKM. The CDR3 length is 15 residues. For the CDR3, the DNA is TGTGCCAGCAGTTTATTCTACAGGTTCGGGACTGAAGCTTTCTTT. Protein sequence: CASSLFYRFGTEAFF.

The rearrangement links TRBV11-2 to TRBJ2-3, with D hard to call. The CDR3 is made up of 15 amino acids. CDR1 is SGHAT, CDR2 FQNNGV, per germline. V was trimmed by 1 base and J by 7 bases, leaving 15 bases between them. CDR3 bases: TGTGCCAGCAGCTTAGCTCCCGCGGTTCCTAATACGCAGTATTTT. Translating gives CASSLAPAVPNTQYF. The full variable domain, rest sourced from reference TRBV11-2 and TRBJ2-3, is EAGVAQSPRYKIIEKRQSVAFWCNPISGHATLYWYQQILGQGPKLLIQFQNNGVVDDSQLPKDRFSAERLKGVDSTLKIQPAKLEDSAVYLCASSLAPAVPNTQYFGPGTRLTVL.

The genes are TRBV9 and TRBJ2-5; maybe TRBD2 (6 bases). The germline V gene has CDR1 SGDLS and CDR2 YYNGEE. V was pared by 4 bases and J by 4 bases, with 17 bases between. This CDR3 region has 15 residues. The CDR3 here is CASSPAAGRGETQYF. The CDR3, as DNA: TGTGCCAGCAGCCCAGCAGCGGGTCGGGGAGAGACCCAGTACTTC.

The V call is TRBV10-2, the J call TRBJ1-5; D possibly corresponds to TRBD1 (5 bases). Germline V gene sequence: CDR1 WSHSY, CDR2 SAAADI. V lost 3 bases, J lost 3 bases, and 12 bases lay in between. The CDR3 has 15 residues. The CDR3 region is CASSEDSSTNQPQHF. As DNA, the CDR3 is TGCGCCAGCAGTGAAGACAGCTCAACCAATCAGCCCCAGCATTTT.

With respect to this clone: The junction departs from the called germline gene at one end, perhaps through a read error. V and J are TRBV29-1 and TRBJ1-2; D not certain. Germline CDR1 SQVTM, CDR2 ANQGSEA. The CDR3 sequence is 16 residues long. CDR3 coding DNA: TGCAGCGGGCAAATCCCTTCCCCGGAGGGAAATTATGGCTACCCCTTC. Translation gives CSGQIPSPEGNYGYPF.

This clone was counted a few times. The rearrangement joins TRBV6-5 to TRBJ1-3, with D unresolved. The CDR3 extends over 14 amino acids. Germline loops: CDR1 MNHEY, CDR2 SVGAGI. Trimming pared 6 bases from V and 2 bases from J, leaving 11 bases between. The chain's CDR3 is CASRLGFTGNTIYF. Here the CDR3 DNA reads TGTGCCAGCAGACTCGGGTTTACTGGAAACACCATATATTTT.

The chain couples TRBV28 to TRBJ1-4; 7 bases align to TRBD1. After removal of 6 bases from V and 9 bases from J, the junction contained 10 bases not matched to a gene. There are 14 residues in the CDR3. The germline CDR1 and CDR2 sequences are MDHEN and SYDVKM. For the CDR3, the DNA is TGTGCCAGCAGGACCGGGACAGCGGGCAAAAAACTGTTTTTT. Translating it yields CASRTGTAGKKLFF. Using reference TRBV28 and TRBJ1-4 for the parts outside the CDR3, the full variable domain is DVKVTQSSRYLVKRTGEKVFLECVQDMDHENMFWYRQDPGLGLRLIYFSYDVKMKEKGDIPEGYSVSREKKERFSLILESASTNQTSMYLCASRTGTAGKKLFFGSGTQLSVL.

The chain recombines TRBV12-1 with TRBJ2-7; the listed D gene, TRBD2, was not tested against the DNA. TRBV12-1 is reported as a pseudogene. The length of the CDR3 is 15 residues. The CDR3 DNA reads TGTGCCAGCAGCTTTGGGGTGGCGGGAGGGGACGAGCAGTACTTC. Protein: CASSFGVAGGDEQYF.

This clone was found a few times. The CDR3 sequence: CASSLAGPPGNEQFF. Here the CDR3 DNA reads TGTGCCAGCAGCTTGGCCGGGCCGCCGGGGAATGAGCAGTTCTTC. The rearrangement links TRBV5-4 to TRBJ2-1; TRBD2 is a possible D gene (5 bases). V dropped 0 bases and J dropped 7 bases, with 14 bases sitting between them. The CDR3 is 15 residues long. CDR1 is SGHNT, CDR2 YYREEE, per germline (reference sequence).

The chain recombines TRBV2 with TRBJ2-7, with 7 bases aligning to TRBD2. Germline lookup yields CDR1 SNHLY and CDR2 FYNNEI. Trimming cost V 6 bases and J 7 bases; bases outside gene matches: 9. This CDR3 spans 13 amino acids. The CDR3 DNA reads TGTGCCAGCAGCGTTAACGAGGGAGGGGAGCAGTACTTC. Translating gives CASSVNEGGEQYF. Filled out from reference TRBV2 and TRBJ2-7, the complete variable domain reads EPEVTQTPSHQVTQMGQEVILRCVPISNHLYFYWYRQILGQKVEFLVSFYNNEISEKSEIFDDQFSVERPDGSNFTLKIRSTKLEDSAMYFCASSVNEGGEQYFGPGTRLTVT.

The chain has TRBV6-1 and TRBJ2-1; 8 bases line up with TRBD1. Germline trimming cut 6 bases from V and 7 bases from J; bases unmatched to any gene: 8. Germline V gene lookup returns CDR1 MNHNS and CDR2 SASEGT. The CDR3 loop spans 14 amino acids. The CDR3 sequence is CASRTGGRRNEQFF. CDR3 nucleotides: TGTGCCAGCAGAACAGGGGGTCGAAGGAATGAGCAGTTCTTC.

This clone has just a few counts. This CDR3 is CASSMGLADYLGANVLTF. In DNA, the CDR3 is TGTGCCAGCAGCATGGGACTAGCGGACTACTTAGGGGCCAACGTCCTGACTTTC. The chain uses TRBV7-9 and TRBJ2-6; the match to TRBD2 covers 11 bases. Germline CDR1 is SEHNR and CDR2 is FQNEAQ (reference sequence). CDR3 size: 18 residues. V lost 5 bases to trimming and J lost 4 bases; unmatched junction nucleotides: 10. The variable domain in full, with the rest retrieved from reference TRBV7-9 and TRBJ2-6, is DTGVSQNPRHKITKRGQNVTFRCDPISEHNRLYWYRQTLGQGPEFLTYFQNEAQLEKSRLLSDRFSAERPKGSFSTLEIQRTEQGDSAMYLCASSMGLADYLGANVLTFGAGSRLTVL.

This clone was detected a few times. This chain links TRBV7-2 with TRBJ1-1, with a tentative D call TRBD1 (6 bases). Trimming stripped 2 bases from V and 7 bases from J, with 8 bases between. Germline lookup yields CDR1 SGHTA and CDR2 FQGNSA. This CDR3 has 12 residues. The CDR3 DNA reads as TGTGCCAGCAGCTTAACAGGGTTTGAAGCTTTCTTT. This translates into CASSLTGFEAFF.